The 26 T cell receptor beta chains presented below share a single source sample, sequenced in a study of shared clonotypes between healthy human individuals (TCRdb year 2020). The protocol used for the library was the immunoSEQ multiplex PCR assay. What TCRdb holds here is the immuneACCESS table cut down to in-frame rearrangements. Part of the clones is not present; checked against another copy, under half of the missing clones reflect an unresolved V gene, and the others are unexplained. This sample is represented by around 2.5 million clones; 90% to 95% of them were singletons. 0.36% of the sample goes to the ten largest clones. The sequencing sample was made of naive CD4+ T cells from PBMCs. Interpreted using the paper, the cell subset or site label stands for: CD45RA+ positively selected. Every receptor here comes from a man aged 18-30 years in good health. Some clones in this sample may be carry-over from other donors' samples.

The chain carries TRBV5-4 and TRBJ1-2; the D is unclear. V was shortened by 4 bases and J by 3 bases, with 10 bases between the two germline ends. CDR1 is SGHNT, CDR2 YYREEE, per germline (reference sequence). The CDR3 loop spans 13 amino acids. The CDR3 reads CASSTSTYYGYTF. The CDR3 region has the DNA TGTGCCAGCAGCACCAGCACTTACTATGGCTACACCTTC.

The V and J genes are TRBV9 and TRBJ2-1; 13 nucleotides align to TRBD2. From germline, CDR1 is SGDLS and CDR2 YYNGEE. The ends lost 5 bases at V and 7 bases at J; junction bases unmatched: 6. The CDR3 runs to 15 residues. The CDR3 DNA sequence: TGTGCCAGCAGACCTCCGGGACTAGCGGGGAATGAGCAGTTCTTC. Translated, it gives CASRPPGLAGNEQFF.

This rearrangement joins TRBV11-2 to TRBJ1-4, with TRBD1 matching over 7 bases. The junction had 5 bases not matched to a gene; V was cut back by 5 bases and J by 5 bases. This CDR3 spans 14 amino acids. The germline V gene encodes CDR1 SGHAT and CDR2 FQNNGV. CDR3 in amino acids: CASSRTGRNEKLFF. DNA of the CDR3: TGTGCCAGCAGCCGGACAGGCCGAAATGAAAAACTGTTTTTT.

The chain joins TRBV5-1 to TRBJ1-1; D may be TRBD1 (5 bases). Germline V gene data show CDR1 as SGHRS and CDR2 as YFSETQ. The CDR3 has 15 amino acids. V was pared by 4 bases and J by 0 bases, with 13 bases between. CDR3 sequence: CASSPGPVLNTEAFF. The CDR3 nucleotides are TGCGCCAGCAGCCCGGGACCGGTTTTGAACACTGAAGCTTTCTTT.

The chain recombines TRBV28 with TRBJ1-1; D call uncertain. Per the germline V gene, CDR1 is MDHEN and CDR2 is SYDVKM. The CDR3 loop spans 12 amino acids. The V end was cut by 6 bases, the J end by 10 bases, with 15 bases between. The CDR3 loop is CASRSPGSRAFF. The DNA for the CDR3 is TGTGCCAGCAGGTCCCCGGGCAGCCGAGCTTTCTTT.

CDR3 in amino acids: CASFSGGRRTDTQYF. CDR3 coding DNA: TGTGCCAGCTTCTCAGGCGGGAGAAGGACAGATACGCAGTATTTT. The chain joins TRBV9 to TRBJ2-3; 7 nucleotides align to TRBD2. Germline assignment: CDR1 SGDLS and CDR2 YYNGEE. The CDR3 runs to 15 residues. The ends lost 7 bases at V and 3 bases at J; junction bases unmatched: 11. The full variable domain, rest sourced from reference TRBV9 and TRBJ2-3, is DSGVTQTPKHLITATGQRVTLRCSPRSGDLSVYWYQQSLDQGLQFLIQYYNGEERAKGNILERFSAQQFPDLHSELNLSSLELGDSALYFCASFSGGRRTDTQYFGPGTRLTVL.

The chain uses TRBV7-9 and TRBJ2-7; 9 nucleotides line up with TRBD2. Looked up from germline, CDR1 is SEHNR and CDR2 is FQNEAQ (reference sequence). The CDR3 is 17 amino acids. With V trimmed by 6 bases and J by 4 bases, 16 bases remained unmatched. The CDR3 loop is CASSSSYVQREVYEQYF. The CDR3, as DNA: TGTGCCAGCAGTTCCTCTTATGTCCAGCGGGAGGTGTACGAGCAGTACTTC.

The CDR3 protein is CASSLGEGYSPLHF. The CDR3 region has the DNA TGCGCCAGCAGCTTGGGAGAGGGTTATTCACCCCTCCACTTT. The chain employs TRBV5-1 and TRBJ1-6; D ambiguous. Germline V gene data show CDR1 as SGHRS and CDR2 as YFSETQ. The V gene lost 0 bases and the J gene lost 8 bases, with 9 bases spanning the gap. This CDR3 contains 14 residues.

The chain is built from TRBV28 and TRBJ2-2; TRBD2 matches at 10 bases. Trimming cost V 8 bases and J 4 bases; bases outside gene matches: 10. Per the germline V gene, CDR1 is MDHEN and CDR2 is SYDVKM. The CDR3 covers 16 residues. As DNA, the CDR3 is TGTGCCAGCGGGACTAGCGCCCTGATCGGCACCGGGGAGCTGTTTTTT. Its translation: CASGTSALIGTGELFF.

The chain recombines TRBV27 with TRBJ1-3; no clear D gene. CDR3 length: 13 amino acids. Trimming removed 6 bases at V and 9 bases at J, with 15 bases between. CDR1 and CDR2 from the germline V gene are MNHEY and SMNVEV (reference sequence). The CDR3, as DNA: TGTGCCAGCAGCAACCTCGGGGTAAGCACCATATATTTT. Translated: CASSNLGVSTIYF.

This chain uses TRBV28 with TRBJ2-5; 7 bases are a match to TRBD1. Germline assignment: CDR1 MDHEN and CDR2 SYDVKM. The CDR3 has 14 residues. Unmatched junction bases numbered 8, after V lost 5 bases and J lost 5 bases. CDR3 loop: CASSRLETGETQYF. The CDR3 region has the DNA TGTGCCAGCAGTCGCCTCGAGACAGGGGAGACCCAGTACTTC.

CDR3 DNA: TGTGCCAGCACCGGATGGGGGAAGCCACCCGGGGAGCTGTTTTTT. Its translation is CASTGWGKPPGELFF. V gene TRBV7-4 combines with J gene TRBJ2-2; tentatively, D is TRBD1 or TRBD2 (5 bases each). The CDR3 covers 15 residues. CDR1 is SGHVT and CDR2 is SQSDAQ in the germline V gene. Trimming cost V 7 bases and J 6 bases, with 18 bases left between them.

The chain couples TRBV6-1 to TRBJ2-2; D remains unclear. CDR3 length: 13 amino acids. Germline assignment: CDR1 MNHNS and CDR2 SASEGT. Trimming shortened V by 6 bases and J by 1 base, and 6 bases separated the two germline ends. DNA of the CDR3: TGTGCCAGCAGCGTATGGAACACCGGGGAGCTGTTTTTT. Residues: CASSVWNTGELFF.

The chain combines TRBV9 with TRBJ1-1; weak D call: TRBD1 (5 bases). Trimming shortened V by 0 bases and J by 1 base, and 16 bases separated the two germline ends. CDR1 and CDR2 from the germline V gene are SGDLS and YYNGEE. The CDR3 sequence is 17 residues long. The CDR3 reads CASSVAPPGGGNTEAFF. The CDR3 nucleotides read TGTGCCAGCAGCGTAGCTCCCCCTGGTGGGGGGAACACTGAAGCTTTCTTT.

In its sample, this clone was seen once. This chain connects TRBV7-7 to TRBJ2-2; 8 bases agree with TRBD1. Germline V CDR1 and CDR2: SSHAT, FNYEAQ (reference sequence). V gave up 5 bases and J gave up 6 bases; unmatched junction bases: 5. The CDR3 contains 14 residues. CDR3 nucleotide sequence: TGTGCCAGCAGCAAACAGGGGGGTGCCGGGGAGCTGTTTTTT. Translating gives CASSKQGGAGELFF. Full variable domain (missing parts from reference TRBV7-7 and TRBJ2-2): GAGVSQSPRYKVTKRGQDVTLRCDPISSHATLYWYQQALGQGPEFLTYFNYEAQPDKSGLPSDRFSAERPEGSISTLTIQRTEQRDSAMYRCASSKQGGAGELFFGEGSRLTVL.

This clone was detected only once. J is TRBJ1-6 and V is TRBV2, with a possible D match to TRBD1 (5 bases). Germline assignment: CDR1 SNHLY and CDR2 FYNNEI. This CDR3 region has 14 residues. Trimming pared 6 bases from V and 6 bases from J, leaving 12 bases between. CDR3 DNA: TGTGCCAGCAGCAATCAGGGTTTTAATTCACCCCTCCACTTT. Its protein is CASSNQGFNSPLHF. Based on the CDR3 plus reference TRBV2 and TRBJ1-6, the full variable domain is EPEVTQTPSHQVTQMGQEVILRCVPISNHLYFYWYRQILGQKVEFLVSFYNNEISEKSEIFDDQFSVERPDGSNFTLKIRSTKLEDSAMYFCASSNQGFNSPLHFGNGTRLTVT.

This chain connects TRBV2 to TRBJ1-4; D unclear. There are 14 residues in the CDR3. V was trimmed by 6 bases and J by 8 bases, leaving 16 bases between them. Germline assignment: CDR1 SNHLY and CDR2 FYNNEI. CDR3 sequence reads: CASRATIGSEKLFF. CDR3 nucleotides: TGTGCCAGCAGAGCCACAATTGGCAGCGAAAAACTGTTTTTT. The full variable domain, rest sourced from reference TRBV2 and TRBJ1-4, is EPEVTQTPSHQVTQMGQEVILRCVPISNHLYFYWYRQILGQKVEFLVSFYNNEISEKSEIFDDQFSVERPDGSNFTLKIRSTKLEDSAMYFCASRATIGSEKLFFGSGTQLSVL.

V usage is TRBV30 and J usage is TRBJ1-6; TRBD1 matches at 10 bases. V lost 7 bases, J lost 6 bases, and 12 bases stayed unmatched. This CDR3 contains 16 residues. Germline-derived CDR1 and CDR2 are GTSNPN and SVGIG (reference sequence). CDR3 residues: CASNPRDRGINSPLHF. For the CDR3, the DNA is TGTGCCTCCAACCCCCGGGACAGGGGAATTAATTCACCCCTCCACTTT.

This clone was recorded only once. This chain links TRBV5-4 with TRBJ2-3; no firm D call. The CDR3 is 12 residues long. The germline V and J ends were trimmed by 4 bases and 4 bases, with 7 bases remaining between them. CDR1 is SGHNT and CDR2 is YYREEE in the germline V gene (reference sequence). DNA for the CDR3: TGTGCCAGCAGCCCATACTCAGATACGCAGTATTTT. Residues: CASSPYSDTQYF.

This chain connects TRBV25-1 to TRBJ1-5, with a weak D call TRBD1 (5 bases). The V and J ends lost 3 bases and 5 bases respectively, with 14 bases between them. Germline V lookup: CDR1 MGHDK, CDR2 SYGVNS. The CDR3 spans 15 residues. The CDR3 sequence: CASSDPPGEYQPQHF. DNA of the CDR3: TGTGCCAGCAGTGATCCCCCGGGGGAGTATCAGCCCCAGCATTTT.

CDR3 nucleotides: TGTGCCAGCAGCGGAGGACTAGCGGGAGCTGGAGAGCAGTTCTTC. Translating it yields CASSGGLAGAGEQFF. This sequence joins TRBV2 and TRBJ2-1; 13 bases align to TRBD2. V lost 6 bases to trimming and J lost 10 bases; unmatched junction nucleotides: 9. The CDR3 totals 15 residues. Germline assignment: CDR1 SNHLY and CDR2 FYNNEI.

The rearrangement links TRBV4-2 to TRBJ1-1; 8 bases map to TRBD1. Unmatched junction bases numbered 12, after V lost 4 bases and J lost 5 bases. This CDR3 is 16 amino acids long. Germline values: CDR1 LGHNA, CDR2 YNFKEQ. CDR3 nucleotide sequence: TGTGCCAGCAGCCCATCCCCCGACAGGGGTGGAACTGAAGCTTTCTTT. Translated: CASSPSPDRGGTEAFF.

A single count supports this clone. The chain links TRBV27 to TRBJ2-7; 8 bases map to TRBD2. V trimming: 3 bases; J trimming: 0 bases; junction bases outside the gene matches: 10. CDR1 and CDR2 from the germline V gene are MNHEY and SMNVEV (reference sequence). The CDR3 length is 17 residues. CDR3: CASSFRAASGSSYEQYF. In DNA, the CDR3 is TGTGCCAGCAGTTTCCGAGCCGCGAGCGGGAGCTCCTACGAGCAGTACTTC.

The CDR3 DNA reads TGTGCCAGCAGCCAAGGGGCTAGCGGGAGTACAGATACGCAGTATTTT. Translation: CASSQGASGSTDTQYF. The genes are TRBV14 and TRBJ2-3; 10 bases align to TRBD2. This CDR3 is 16 amino acids long. Germline-derived CDR1 and CDR2 are SGHDN and FVKESK. The V gene end was trimmed by 1 base and the J gene end by 3 bases; junction bases not matched to a gene: 4.

The chain uses TRBV29-1 and TRBJ2-7; 8 bases map to TRBD2. The CDR3 is 12 amino acids. Germline assignment: CDR1 SQVTM and CDR2 ANQGSEA. The V segment lost 7 bases and the J segment 3 bases; nucleotides outside the gene matches: 5. CDR3 DNA: TGCAGCGGAGCGGGAGACCACTACGAGCAGTACTTC. Translation gives CSGAGDHYEQYF.

The chain links TRBV9 to TRBJ1-3; possibly TRBD1 for D (6 bases). The CDR3 is made up of 12 amino acids. The ends were cut back, 0 bases at V and 8 bases at J, with 6 bases in the middle. Germline CDR1 SGDLS, CDR2 YYNGEE. The CDR3 protein is CASSVAGDTIYF. CDR3 bases: TGTGCCAGCAGCGTAGCAGGGGACACCATATATTTT.